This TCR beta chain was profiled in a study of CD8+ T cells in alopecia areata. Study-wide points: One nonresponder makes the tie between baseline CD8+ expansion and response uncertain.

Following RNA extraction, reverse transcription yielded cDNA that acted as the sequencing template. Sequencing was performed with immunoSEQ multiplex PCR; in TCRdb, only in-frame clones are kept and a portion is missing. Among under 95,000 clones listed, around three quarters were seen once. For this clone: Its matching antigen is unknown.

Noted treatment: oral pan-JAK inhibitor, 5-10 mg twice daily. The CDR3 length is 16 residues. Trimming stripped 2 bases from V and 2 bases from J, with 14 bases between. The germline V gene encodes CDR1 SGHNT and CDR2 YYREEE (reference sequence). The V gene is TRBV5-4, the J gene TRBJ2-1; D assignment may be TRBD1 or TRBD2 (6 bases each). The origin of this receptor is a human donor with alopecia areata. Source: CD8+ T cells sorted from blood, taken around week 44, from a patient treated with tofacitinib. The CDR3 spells CASSLGVGGTYNEQFF. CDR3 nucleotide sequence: TGTGCCAGCAGCTTAGGGGTGGGGGGCACCTACAATGAGCAGTTCTTC.